A single sample is the source of the 26 T cell receptor beta chains below, sequenced in a study of tumor-infiltrating lymphocytes in primary liver carcinoma. TCR beta cDNA came from around 0.5 ug total RNA, primed with a constant-region primer. ARM-PCR, slightly modified, supplied the TCR beta libraries through three nested multiplex PCR rounds. The first two PCR rounds used TRBV1-TRBV30 forward primers with a C-beta reverse primer, approximately 11 cycles each. TCRdb reprocessed the multiplex PCR reads with MiXCR, giving one entry per CDR3 protein. The sample has almost 200,000 distinct CDR3 sequences, roughly two thirds seen once. RNA was extracted from whole blood without cell sorting, alongside germline DNA. The sample consisted of peripheral blood. These receptors originate from a woman aged 55-75 years with primary liver carcinoma and hepatitis B virus infection.

This clonotype was recorded at least ten times. The V call is TRBV6-2 or TRBV6-3, the J call TRBJ2-7; 11 bases are a match to TRBD1. This CDR3 has 15 residues. Per the germline V gene, CDR1 is MNHEY and CDR2 is SVGEGT. CDR3 coding DNA: TGTGCGACCAGGCGGACGGGACAGGGGGGTGGCGAGCAGTACTTC. Protein sequence: CATRRTGQGGGEQYF.

With respect to this clonotype: A single base separates this from a much larger clone, so it may be a read error. This chain connects TRBV13 to TRBJ2-1, with D perhaps TRBD2 (5 bases). V was shortened by 5 bases and J by 9 bases, with 11 bases between the two germline ends. There are 12 residues in the CDR3. Germline V gives CDR1 PRHDT, CDR2 FYEKMQ (reference sequence). The DNA for the CDR3 is TGTGCCAGCAGCAGCGCTCGGGGTGAGCAGTTCTTC. This translates into CASSSARGEQFF.

The chain is built from TRBV11-2 and TRBJ2-7, with D perhaps matching TRBD2 (5 bases). Looked up from germline, CDR1 is SGHAT and CDR2 is FQNNGV. Trimming removed 4 bases at V and 3 bases at J, with 7 bases between. The CDR3 spans 12 residues. The CDR3 DNA is TGTGCCAGCAGCTCGGGAAACTACGAGCAGTACTTC. Encoded protein: CASSSGNYEQYF.

This clonotype came up once. Germline and junction disagree at one end, which may indicate a read error. The chain joins TRBV7-8 to TRBJ2-7; TRBD2 matches 8 bases. CDR3 length: 15 amino acids. The germline V gene has CDR1 SGHVS and CDR2 FQNEAQ. The CDR3 nucleotides are TGTGCCAGCAGCCCAACTACTAGCGGCTCCTACGAGCGGTACTTC. Amino acids: CASSPTTSGSYERYF.

This clonotype has a count of ten or more. The rearrangement joins TRBV10-2 to TRBJ2-7, with a tentative D call TRBD1 (5 bases). Per germline, CDR1 WSHSY and CDR2 SAAADI. Between the trimmed V and J ends, which lost 5 bases and 3 bases, there was a span of 14 bases. This CDR3 is built from 14 residues. CDR3 sequence (DNA): TGCGCCAGCAGTCACGACTTCGACAGCTACGAGCAGTACTTC. This codes for CASSHDFDSYEQYF.

As to this clonotype: One base away lies a much larger clone, so this may be a sequencing read error. The J gene is TRBJ2-3, the V gene TRBV30; D may correspond to TRBD1 or TRBD2 (5 bases each). CDR1 and CDR2 (germline): GTSNPN, SVGIG (reference sequence). The CDR3 is made up of 13 amino acids. V lost 4 bases and J 6 bases, leaving 14 bases between the germline ends. The CDR3 DNA follows: TGTGCCTGGAAGGGACCTCACATGGATACGCAGTATTTT. This gives the protein CAWKGPHMDTQYF.

A note on this clonotype: An end of the junction differs from the germline gene, which may be a read error. J is TRBJ2-7 and V is TRBV11-2, with D tentatively TRBD1 (6 bases). Germline V lookup: CDR1 SGHAT, CDR2 FQNNGV. This CDR3 is 14 amino acids long. CDR3 sequence reads: CVSSLGMGAHEQHF. The CDR3 coding sequence is TGTGTCAGCAGCTTAGGGATGGGGGCCCACGAGCAGCACTTC.

This clonotype appeared once. The junction does not match germline at one end; this may be a read error. V gene TRBV11-2 combines with J gene TRBJ1-1; TRBD1 might be the D (5 bases). Germline CDR1 reads SGHAT; CDR2 reads FQNNGV. This CDR3 has 14 residues. The CDR3 is CASRPRTRPTETFF. As DNA, the CDR3 is TGTGCCAGCAGACCGAGGACAAGGCCCACTGAAACTTTCTTT.

The rearrangement links TRBV30 to TRBJ2-2, with TRBD1 identical over 9 bases. V gave up 4 bases and J gave up 6 bases; unmatched junction bases: 9. Germline V CDR1 and CDR2: GTSNPN, SVGIG (reference sequence). The CDR3 loop spans 15 amino acids. The CDR3 DNA sequence: TGTGCCTGGACCCTGGGGACAGGGTTTCCCGGGGAGCTGTTTTTT. Translating it yields CAWTLGTGFPGELFF.

The V gene is TRBV10-3, the J gene TRBJ2-3; D possibly corresponds to TRBD1 (6 bases). Germline values: CDR1 ENHRY, CDR2 SYGVKD. The CDR3 has 14 residues. The CDR3 sequence is CVISVQGGTDTQYF. The CDR3 nucleotides read TGTGTTATCAGTGTACAGGGTGGGACAGATACGCAGTATTTT.

The V call is TRBV11-2, the J call TRBJ2-2; no reliable D call. V was trimmed by 4 bases and J by 13 bases, leaving 16 bases between them. Germline values: CDR1 SGHAT, CDR2 FQNNGV. The CDR3 loop spans 13 amino acids. In DNA form, the CDR3 reads TGTGCCAGCAGCTATACGTTTACCTGGGGGCTGTTTTTT. Protein: CASSYTFTWGLFF.

The chain has TRBV9 and TRBJ2-1, with a tentative D call TRBD2 (5 bases). The germline V gene encodes CDR1 SGDLS and CDR2 YYNGEE. There are 15 residues in the CDR3. Trimming took 0 bases from V and 7 from J, leaving 14 bases between them. This chain's CDR3 is CASSVVPDWGNEQFF. CDR3 nucleotides: TGTGCCAGCAGCGTAGTTCCGGACTGGGGTAATGAGCAGTTCTTC.

As concerns this clonotype: A much more abundant neighbour one base away suggests this may be a read error. The CDR3 loop is CASSFTHLRGADTVYF. In DNA, the CDR3 is TGTGCCAGCAGCTTCACCCACCTCCGGGGTGCGGACACCGTATATTTT. The rearrangement uses TRBV5-6 and TRBJ1-3; maybe TRBD1 (5 bases). The germline gives CDR1 SGHDT, CDR2 YYEEEE. CDR3 length: 16 residues.

A word on this clonotype: A much bigger clone sits one base away, suggesting this may be a read error. This sequence joins TRBV6-1 and TRBJ1-1; D is undetermined. Trimming stripped 6 bases from V and 2 bases from J, with 10 bases between. Germline-derived CDR1 and CDR2 are MNHNS and SASEGT. This CDR3 contains 13 residues. The CDR3: CASRAGFNTEAFF. The CDR3 nucleotides are TGTGCCAGCAGGGCCGGGTTCAACACTGAAGCTTTCTTT.

In regard to this clonotype: It may be a read error: a sequence one base away is much more abundant. The chain carries TRBV12-3 or TRBV12-4 and TRBJ2-5, with D perhaps matching TRBD2 (6 bases). CDR3 size: 14 residues. The CDR3 sequence: CASSLAGGGETQHF. The CDR3 DNA follows: TGTGCCAGCAGTTTAGCGGGAGGTGGAGAGACCCAGCACTTC.

Regarding this clonotype: In this CDR3 the conserved last residue, phenylalanine or tryptophan, is missing, so a read error is likely. The chain carries TRBV11-2 and TRBJ2-3; D may match TRBD1 or TRBD2 (5 bases each). CDR1 is SGHAT, CDR2 FQNNGV, per germline. The length of the CDR3 is 15 residues. V lost 5 bases and J 3 bases, leaving 15 bases between the germline ends. The CDR3 here is CASSRTCGSTDTQYS. The CDR3 region has the DNA TGTGCCAGCAGCCGGACATGTGGGAGTACAGATACGCAGTATTCT.

This clonotype was observed at least ten times. The genes are TRBV11-3 and TRBJ2-7; D not certain. The CDR3 consists of 14 residues. The V end was cut by 1 base, the J end by 1 base, with 8 bases between. Germline V gene sequence: CDR1 SGHNT, CDR2 YENEEA. The CDR3 reads CASSLVGGSYEQYF. The DNA for the CDR3 is TGTGCCAGCAGCTTAGTAGGCGGTTCCTACGAGCAGTACTTC.

A single count supports this clonotype. Since no conserved phenylalanine or tryptophan closes the CDR3, a read error is the likely cause. The gene calls are TRBV4-1 and TRBJ2-1, with D tentatively TRBD1 (6 bases). CDR3 length: 17 amino acids. Germline-derived CDR1 and CDR2 are MGHRA and YSYEKL. The CDR3 here is CASSQNRVNLIYDEQFL. DNA of the CDR3: TGCGCCAGCAGCCAAAACAGGGTAAATCTGATCTACGATGAGCAGTTCTTA.

This clonotype was found many times. The chain uses TRBV12-3 or TRBV12-4 and TRBJ2-7; the match to TRBD2 covers 13 bases. V lost 6 bases to trimming and J lost 9 bases; unmatched junction nucleotides: 8. There are 14 residues in the CDR3. CDR3 region: CASSRGLAGSRQYF. Written as DNA, the CDR3 is TGTGCCAGCAGCCGGGGACTAGCGGGATCTCGGCAGTACTTC.

The V gene is TRBV7-8, the J gene TRBJ2-1, with D perhaps matching TRBD1 (6 bases). Germline V gene sequence: CDR1 SGHVS, CDR2 FQNEAQ. This CDR3 region has 16 residues. Trimming removed 1 base from V and 2 bases from J, with 12 bases in between. For the CDR3, the DNA is TGTGCCAGCAGCTTAGACTCCGCAGGGGCCTACAATGAGCAGTTCTTC. This sequence encodes CASSLDSAGAYNEQFF.

Of note for this clonotype: A much larger clone lies a single base off, so this may be a read error. The chain links TRBV6-5 to TRBJ2-3; D is unclear. This CDR3 is built from 13 residues. Germline CDR1 MNHEY, CDR2 SVGAGI. DNA for the CDR3: TGTGCCAGCAGTTACGTTCACACAAATACGCAGTATTTT. It encodes CASSYVHTNTQYF.

With regard to this clonotype: This may come from a read error, since a much larger clone is one base off. The genes are TRBV10-1 and TRBJ2-7; tentatively, D is TRBD2 (6 bases). Trimming cost V 6 bases and J 6 bases, with 24 bases left between them. The germline V gene encodes CDR1 WNHNN and CDR2 SYGVQD (reference sequence). This CDR3 spans 16 amino acids. The CDR3 sequence: CASSANLARDLIEQYF. CDR3 in DNA: TGCGCCAGCAGCGCTAATCTAGCGCGGGATCTCATCGAGCAGTACTTC.

This clonotype was seen a single time. CDR3 nucleotide sequence: TGTGCCAGCAGCTTAGGTCGACGCATGGAGACCCAGTACTTC. Translation: CASSLGRRMETQYF. The chain recombines TRBV11-2 with TRBJ2-5, with D hard to call. Per the germline V gene, CDR1 is SGHAT and CDR2 is FQNNGV. This CDR3 is 14 amino acids long. The germline V and J ends were trimmed by 1 base and 5 bases, with 11 bases remaining between them.

To note about this clonotype: A read error is possible here, since a much larger clone lies one base away. V is TRBV6-6 and J is TRBJ2-5; D unclear. CDR3 length: 16 amino acids. Trimming stripped 6 bases from V and 0 bases from J, with 17 bases between. Looked up from germline, CDR1 is MNHNY and CDR2 is SVGAGI (reference sequence). In nucleotides, the CDR3 is TGTGCCAGCAGACTTCGGACCCCAGCGCACCAAGAGACCCAGTACTTC. It yields the protein CASRLRTPAHQETQYF.

A word on this clonotype: A much larger clone lies one base from this, so it may be a read error. The chain employs TRBV6-1 and TRBJ1-5; D is undetermined. CDR1 MNHNS and CDR2 SASEGT come from the germline V gene. The CDR3 consists of 14 residues. CDR3 bases: TGTGCCAGCAGTGACTCCGGAACGAATCAGCCCCACCATTTT. Protein sequence: CASSDSGTNQPHHF.

The chain links TRBV10-3 to TRBJ2-1; no firm D call. V lost 4 bases and J 9 bases, leaving 13 bases between the germline ends. The CDR3 is 13 amino acids. The V gene's germline CDR1 is ENHRY and CDR2 SYGVKD. Here the CDR3 reads CAISADPPSEQFF. CDR3 bases: TGTGCCATCAGTGCTGACCCTCCCTCTGAGCAGTTCTTC.